One and the same sample provided the 22 T cell receptor beta chains below, sequenced in a study of blood T cell repertoires in COVID-19. The assay was immunoSEQ multiplex PCR, and TCRdb's table has in-frame clones only and misses some. The sample carries 170,000 or so clones, approximately 86% recorded once. The sample taken for sequencing was peripheral blood. The receptor source for this set is a man between 60 and 70 years old with COVID-19, enrolled during active disease.

For the CDR3, the DNA is TGTGCCACCGAGGGCCGGGAAGCGAATGAGCAGTTCTTC. Amino acids: CATEGREANEQFF. This chain links TRBV21-1 with TRBJ2-1; TRBD2, the table's D call, lacks a check against the DNA. TRBV21-1 is deemed a pseudogene. There are 13 residues in the CDR3.

V is TRBV19 and J is TRBJ1-2, with a weak D call TRBD1 (5 bases). The V and J ends lost 2 bases and 4 bases respectively, with 14 bases between them. This CDR3 region has 15 residues. Germline V gene sequence: CDR1 LNHDA, CDR2 SQIVND (reference sequence). The DNA for the CDR3 is TGTGCCAGTAGTATATCGGTAGGGGCACTCTATGGCTACACCTTC. Its translation: CASSISVGALYGYTF.

The rearrangement joins TRBV4-2 to TRBJ2-7; D possibly corresponds to TRBD1 (6 bases). Trimming took off 1 base at V and 4 bases at J, with 14 bases between the two ends. Germline CDR1 and CDR2: LGHNA and YNFKEQ. The CDR3 contains 15 residues. CDR3 sequence: CASSQGDRNDYEQYF. The CDR3 DNA reads as TGTGCCAGCAGCCAAGGTGACAGGAATGATTACGAGCAGTACTTC.

This clone was observed once. The chain has TRBV28 and TRBJ1-1; possible D gene TRBD1, 6 bases. Trimming pared 5 bases from V and 4 bases from J, leaving 17 bases between. The CDR3 totals 15 residues. Germline CDR1 MDHEN, CDR2 SYDVKM. The CDR3 protein is CASSPGTGFATEAFF. CDR3 in DNA: TGTGCCAGCAGTCCGGGAACAGGGTTCGCCACTGAAGCTTTCTTT.

V and J are TRBV4-3 and TRBJ2-6; perhaps TRBD1 as D (7 bases). The CDR3 runs to 17 residues. The V and J ends lost 0 bases and 1 base respectively, with 10 bases between them. Germline CDR1 LGHNA, CDR2 YSLEER. As DNA, the CDR3 is TGCGCCAGCAGCCAAGAACCAGGGGGGTCTGGGGCCAACGTCCTGACTTTC. Translation gives CASSQEPGGSGANVLTF.

This chain uses TRBV6-6 with TRBJ2-3; 9 nucleotides match TRBD2. Germline V gene data show CDR1 as MNHNY and CDR2 as SVGAGI (reference sequence). The CDR3 has 14 residues. V was pared by 6 bases and J by 8 bases, with 9 bases of the junction left unmatched. The CDR3 coding sequence is TGTGCCAGCAGGGCGACTAGCGGACTTATTACGCAGTATTTT. Translation: CASRATSGLITQYF.

The chain recombines TRBV7-3 with TRBJ2-5; 7 nucleotides match TRBD1. CDR3 length equals 15 residues. CDR1 is SGHTA, CDR2 FQGTGA, per germline. With V trimmed by 5 bases and J by 2 bases, 8 bases remained unmatched. The CDR3 coding sequence is TGTGCCAGCAGCCAAACGGGGACAGCACAAGAGACCCAGTACTTC. Its protein product is CASSQTGTAQETQYF.

A few counts support this clone. J is TRBJ1-1 and V is TRBV7-9, with D perhaps matching TRBD1 (5 bases). Looked up from germline, CDR1 is SEHNR and CDR2 is FQNEAQ (reference sequence). The CDR3 covers 17 residues. The V gene lost 2 bases and the J gene lost 5 bases, with 21 bases spanning the gap. Written as DNA, the CDR3 is TGTGCCAGCAGCTTAACCGGGGCATCGTGGGGAGGGACTGAAGCTTTCTTT. This codes for CASSLTGASWGGTEAFF.

The V call is TRBV5-4, the J call TRBJ2-1; 9 positions match TRBD2. Germline V gene lookup returns CDR1 SGHNT and CDR2 YYREEE (reference sequence). The CDR3 runs 15 residues. The V and J ends lost 1 base and 3 bases, in that order; junction bases with no gene match: 2. The CDR3 region is CASSLSSGVYNEQFF. CDR3 DNA sequence: TGTGCCAGCAGCTTGTCTAGCGGGGTCTACAATGAGCAGTTCTTC.

The chain has TRBV4-3 and TRBJ1-2; D is unresolved. The length of the CDR3 is 13 residues. CDR1 LGHNA and CDR2 YSLEER come from the germline V gene. Trimming shortened V by 3 bases and J by 4 bases, and 9 bases separated the two germline ends. DNA for the CDR3: TGCGCCAGCAGCCAGTCCCGACTCTATGGCTACACCTTC. It is translated as CASSQSRLYGYTF.

Here the CDR3 DNA reads TGTGCCAGCTCACTTATGTTTGAGGACAGGGCCAGCAATCAGCCCCAGCATTTT. Its protein is CASSLMFEDRASNQPQHF. The rearrangement uses TRBV18 and TRBJ1-5, with 8 bases that match TRBD1. The V and J ends lost 4 bases and 1 base, in that order; junction bases with no gene match: 12. Germline CDR1 is KGHSH and CDR2 is LQKENI. The CDR3 is 18 amino acids.

This clone has a single count. The chain uses TRBV3-1 (or the pseudogene TRBV3-2) and TRBJ2-1; a possible D gene is TRBD2 (5 bases). Trimming pared 1 base from V and 10 bases from J, leaving 5 bases between. CDR3 length equals 11 residues. The V gene's germline CDR1 is LGHDT and CDR2 YNNKEL (reference sequence). CDR3 sequence reads: CASSQGGEQFF. In DNA form, the CDR3 reads TGTGCCAGCAGCCAAGGCGGGGAGCAGTTCTTC.

For this clone: The sample has other DNA sequences that encode this CDR3 too. This sequence joins TRBV28 and TRBJ1-2, with 7 nucleotides matching TRBD1. The CDR3 consists of 14 residues. Germline CDR1 and CDR2: MDHEN and SYDVKM. Losses at the gene ends were 3 bases for V and 2 bases for J; bases not matched to a gene: 3. The CDR3 protein is CASSLSGGNYGYTF. CDR3 DNA sequence: TGTGCCAGCAGTTTGTCAGGGGGAAACTATGGCTACACCTTC.

This sequence joins TRBV21-1 and TRBJ2-7; TRBD1, as called in the table, went unchecked against the DNA. TRBV21-1 is a recognized pseudogene. The CDR3 has 13 amino acids. CDR3 nucleotides: TGTGCCAGCAGCGGCCGGGGACAATACGAGCAGTACTTC. This translates into CASSGRGQYEQYF.

The chain combines TRBV4-3 with TRBJ2-1, with a weak D call TRBD1 (6 bases). This CDR3 comprises 13 residues. Germline V gene lookup returns CDR1 LGHNA and CDR2 YSLEER. Trimming left V 5 bases short and J 1 base short, with 6 bases between. The CDR3 DNA reads as TGCGCCAGCAGCAGGGGGTCCTACAATGAGCAGTTCTTC. It encodes CASSRGSYNEQFF.

The rearrangement uses TRBV6-6 and TRBJ1-4; possible D gene TRBD1, 6 bases. Germline V gene data show CDR1 as MNHNY and CDR2 as SVGAGI (reference sequence). V lost 5 bases and J 8 bases, leaving 15 bases between the germline ends. This CDR3 region has 14 residues. In DNA, the CDR3 is TGTGCCAGCAGTAAGGACAGACGAGGGGAAAAACTGTTTTTT. It is translated as CASSKDRRGEKLFF.

This chain uses TRBV11-2 with TRBJ1-5; the match to TRBD1 covers 7 bases. The CDR3 has 15 amino acids. The germline CDR1 and CDR2 sequences are SGHAT and FQNNGV. Trimming removed 1 base from V and 4 bases from J; junction bases left unmatched: 4. CDR3 bases: TGTGCCAGCAGCTTAGGGTGGGACAGAAATCAGCCCCAGCATTTT. This translates into CASSLGWDRNQPQHF.

The V call is TRBV24-1, the J call TRBJ1-2, with D perhaps TRBD1 (6 bases). With 3 bases removed from V and 3 bases from J, the gap between germline ends came to 13 bases. CDR3 size: 15 residues. Germline CDR1 and CDR2: KGHDR and SFDVKD. CDR3 sequence: CATSDPTGYDYGYTF. CDR3 DNA sequence: TGTGCCACCAGTGATCCCACAGGGTATGACTATGGCTACACCTTC.

V is TRBV12-3 or TRBV12-4 and J is TRBJ1-1; D is possibly TRBD1 (6 bases). The V end lost 6 bases, the J end lost 7 bases, and 15 bases lay between the germline ends. This CDR3 comprises 13 residues. The CDR3 sequence: CASSTGTLSEAFF. CDR3 DNA sequence: TGTGCCAGCAGCACCGGGACACTCAGTGAAGCTTTCTTT.

This chain links TRBV28 with TRBJ1-1, with D perhaps matching TRBD1 (6 bases). Germline V gene lookup returns CDR1 MDHEN and CDR2 SYDVKM. Between the trimmed V and J ends, which lost 10 bases and 0 bases, there was a span of 9 bases. CDR3 length: 12 amino acids. In DNA form, the CDR3 reads TGTGCCACCGGACAGATGAACACTGAAGCTTTCTTT. It specifies CATGQMNTEAFF.

The chain joins TRBV5-6 to TRBJ1-1; D might be TRBD1 (5 bases). There are 15 residues in the CDR3. Trimming took off 4 bases at V and 0 bases at J, with 13 bases between the two ends. Germline lookup yields CDR1 SGHDT and CDR2 YYEEEE. The CDR3 protein is CASSPRGAMNTEAFF. In DNA form, the CDR3 reads TGTGCCAGCAGCCCCCGTGGGGCAATGAACACTGAAGCTTTCTTT.

The V gene is TRBV6-2 or TRBV6-3, the J gene TRBJ2-1; 9 bases line up with TRBD2. The CDR3 spans 15 residues. Germline-derived CDR1 and CDR2 are MNHEY and SVGEGT. Trimming took 2 bases from V and 10 from J; bases not matched to a gene: 9. CDR3 bases: TGTGCCAGCAGTTACCCAGGACTAGCGTTTCGGGAGCAGTTCTTC. The encoded protein is CASSYPGLAFREQFF.